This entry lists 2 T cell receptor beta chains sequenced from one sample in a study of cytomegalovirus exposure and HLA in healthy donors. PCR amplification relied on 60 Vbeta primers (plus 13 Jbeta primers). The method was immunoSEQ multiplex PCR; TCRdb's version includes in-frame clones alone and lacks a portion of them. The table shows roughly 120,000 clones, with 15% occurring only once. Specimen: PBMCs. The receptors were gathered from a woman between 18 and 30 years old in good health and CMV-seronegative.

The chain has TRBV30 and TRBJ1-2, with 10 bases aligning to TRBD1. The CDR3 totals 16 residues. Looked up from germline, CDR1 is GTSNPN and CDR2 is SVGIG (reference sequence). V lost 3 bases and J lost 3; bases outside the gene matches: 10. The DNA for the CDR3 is TGTGCCTGGAGAGCGAGACAGGGGGCTAGGGACTATGGCTACACCTTC. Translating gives CAWRARQGARDYGYTF. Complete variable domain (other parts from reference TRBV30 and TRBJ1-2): SQTIHQWPATLVQPVGSPLSLECTVEGTSNPNLYWYRQAAGRGLQLLFYSVGIGQISSEVPQNLSASRPQDRQFILSSKKLLLSDSGFYLCAWRARQGARDYGYTFGSGTRLTVV.

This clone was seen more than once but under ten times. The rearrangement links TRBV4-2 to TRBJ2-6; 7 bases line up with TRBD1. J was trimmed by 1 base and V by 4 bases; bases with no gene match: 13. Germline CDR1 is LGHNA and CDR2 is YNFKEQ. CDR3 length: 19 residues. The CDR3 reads CASSLHSQTGVSGANVLTF. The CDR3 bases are TGTGCCAGCAGCCTCCACAGCCAAACAGGGGTTTCTGGGGCCAACGTCCTGACTTTC.